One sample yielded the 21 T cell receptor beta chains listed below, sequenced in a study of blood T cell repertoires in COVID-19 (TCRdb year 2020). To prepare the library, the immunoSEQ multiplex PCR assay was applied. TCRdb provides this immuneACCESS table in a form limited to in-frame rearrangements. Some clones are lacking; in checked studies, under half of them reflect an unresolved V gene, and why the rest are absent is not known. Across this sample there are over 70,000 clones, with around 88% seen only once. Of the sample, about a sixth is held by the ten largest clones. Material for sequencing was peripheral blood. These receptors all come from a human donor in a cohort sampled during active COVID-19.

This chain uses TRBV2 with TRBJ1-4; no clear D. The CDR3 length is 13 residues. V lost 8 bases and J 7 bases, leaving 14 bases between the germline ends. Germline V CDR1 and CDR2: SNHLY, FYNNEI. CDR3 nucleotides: TGTGCCAGCTCTACGGGGAGTCGTGAAAAACTGTTTTTT. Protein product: CASSTGSREKLFF.

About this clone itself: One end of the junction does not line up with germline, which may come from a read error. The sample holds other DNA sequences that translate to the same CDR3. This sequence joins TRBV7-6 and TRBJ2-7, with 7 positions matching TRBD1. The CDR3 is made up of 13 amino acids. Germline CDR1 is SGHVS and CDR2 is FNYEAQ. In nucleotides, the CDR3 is TGCGCCAGCAGCTTAGGGACAGCCTACGAGCAGTACTTC. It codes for CASSLGTAYEQYF.

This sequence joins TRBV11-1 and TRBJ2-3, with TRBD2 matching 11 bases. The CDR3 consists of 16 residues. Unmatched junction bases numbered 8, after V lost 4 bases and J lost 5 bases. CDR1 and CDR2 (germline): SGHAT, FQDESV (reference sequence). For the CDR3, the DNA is TGTGCCAGCAGCTCCACCTTTAGCGGGGGGGGAGATACGCAGTATTTT. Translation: CASSSTFSGGGDTQYF. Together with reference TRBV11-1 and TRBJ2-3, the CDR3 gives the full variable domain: EAEVAQSPRYKITEKSQAVAFWCDPISGHATLYWYRQILGQGPELLVQFQDESVVDDSQLPKDRFSAERLKGVDSTLKIQPAELGDSAMYLCASSSTFSGGGDTQYFGPGTRLTVL.

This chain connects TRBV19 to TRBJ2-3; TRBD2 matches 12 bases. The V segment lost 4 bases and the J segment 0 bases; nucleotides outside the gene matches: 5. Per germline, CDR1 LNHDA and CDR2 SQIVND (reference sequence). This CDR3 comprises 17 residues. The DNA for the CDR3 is TGTGCCAGTAGTACCCCTAGCGGGAGGGCTAGCACAGATACGCAGTATTTT. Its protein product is CASSTPSGRASTDTQYF.

Here the CDR3 DNA reads TGTGCCAGCAGTCGGGACAGGCCAAAAAGTACATATGGCTACACCTTC. Its protein product is CASSRDRPKSTYGYTF. The chain employs TRBV3-1 (or the pseudogene TRBV3-2) and TRBJ1-2; 8 bases align to TRBD1. Trimming cost V 6 bases and J 5 bases; bases outside gene matches: 14. Germline loops: CDR1 LGHDT, CDR2 YNNKEL (reference sequence). The CDR3 is 16 amino acids.

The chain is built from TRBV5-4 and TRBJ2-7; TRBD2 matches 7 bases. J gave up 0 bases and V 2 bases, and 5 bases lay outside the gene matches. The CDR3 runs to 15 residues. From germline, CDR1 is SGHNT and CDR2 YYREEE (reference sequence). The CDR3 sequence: CASSFRLADSYEQYF. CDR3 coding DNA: TGTGCCAGCAGCTTTCGCCTAGCGGACTCCTACGAGCAGTACTTC.

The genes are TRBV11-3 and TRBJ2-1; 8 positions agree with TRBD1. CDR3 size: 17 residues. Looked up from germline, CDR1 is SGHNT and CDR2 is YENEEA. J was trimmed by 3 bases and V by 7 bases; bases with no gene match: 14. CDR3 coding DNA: TGTGCCAGCACCGGAAAGGGACAGGCCCTAGGCTACAATGAGCAGTTCTTC. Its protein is CASTGKGQALGYNEQFF.

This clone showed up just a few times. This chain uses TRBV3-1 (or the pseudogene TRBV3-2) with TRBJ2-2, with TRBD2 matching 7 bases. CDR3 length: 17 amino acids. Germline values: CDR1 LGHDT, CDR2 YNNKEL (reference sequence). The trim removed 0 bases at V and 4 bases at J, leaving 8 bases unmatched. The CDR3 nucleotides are TGTGCCAGCAGCCAAGAGACTAGCCTGGGGCTCACCGGGGAGCTGTTTTTT. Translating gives CASSQETSLGLTGELFF.

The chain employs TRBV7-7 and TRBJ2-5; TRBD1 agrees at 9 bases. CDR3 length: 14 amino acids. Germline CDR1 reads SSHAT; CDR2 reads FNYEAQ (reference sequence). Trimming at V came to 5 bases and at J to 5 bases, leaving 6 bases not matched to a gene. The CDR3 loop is CASSRTGVLETQYF. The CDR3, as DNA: TGTGCCAGCAGCCGGACAGGGGTATTGGAGACCCAGTACTTC.

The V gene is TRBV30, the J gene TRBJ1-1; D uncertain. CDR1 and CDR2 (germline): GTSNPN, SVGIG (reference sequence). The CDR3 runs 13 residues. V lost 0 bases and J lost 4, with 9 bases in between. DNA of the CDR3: TGTGCCTGGAGTGTTAGTGGGCGCACTGAAGCTTTCTTT. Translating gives CAWSVSGRTEAFF.

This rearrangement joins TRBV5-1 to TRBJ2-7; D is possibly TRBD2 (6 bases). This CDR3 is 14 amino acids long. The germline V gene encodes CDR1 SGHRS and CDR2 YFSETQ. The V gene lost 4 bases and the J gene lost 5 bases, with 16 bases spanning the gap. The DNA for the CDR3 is TGCGCCAGCAGCCCTTCTAGCGCGAATAACGAGCAGTACTTC. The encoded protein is CASSPSSANNEQYF.

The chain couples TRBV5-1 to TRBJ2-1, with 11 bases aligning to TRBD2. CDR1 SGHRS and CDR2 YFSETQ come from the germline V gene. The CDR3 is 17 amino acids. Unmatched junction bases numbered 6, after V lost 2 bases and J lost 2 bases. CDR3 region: CASSLGLAGGAYNEQFF. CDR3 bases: TGCGCCAGCAGCTTAGGCCTAGCGGGGGGTGCCTACAATGAGCAGTTCTTC.

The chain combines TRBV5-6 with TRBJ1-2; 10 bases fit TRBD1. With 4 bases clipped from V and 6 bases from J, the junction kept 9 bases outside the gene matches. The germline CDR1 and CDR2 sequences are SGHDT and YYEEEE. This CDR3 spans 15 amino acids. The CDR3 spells CASSRPPGTGDGYTF. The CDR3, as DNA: TGTGCCAGCAGCCGCCCGCCCGGGACAGGGGATGGCTACACCTTC.

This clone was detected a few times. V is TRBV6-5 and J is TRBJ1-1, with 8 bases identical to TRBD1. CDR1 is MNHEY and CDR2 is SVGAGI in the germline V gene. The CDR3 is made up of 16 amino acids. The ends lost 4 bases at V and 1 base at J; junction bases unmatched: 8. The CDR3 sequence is CASSLTGVPKNTEAFF. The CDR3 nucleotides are TGTGCCAGCAGTTTGACAGGGGTGCCAAAGAACACTGAAGCTTTCTTT.

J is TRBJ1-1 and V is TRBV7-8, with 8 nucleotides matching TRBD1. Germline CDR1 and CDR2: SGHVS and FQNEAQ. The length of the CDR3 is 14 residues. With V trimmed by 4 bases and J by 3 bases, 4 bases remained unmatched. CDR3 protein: CASSSRGRDTEAFF. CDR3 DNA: TGTGCCAGCAGCTCCAGGGGGCGGGACACTGAAGCTTTCTTT.

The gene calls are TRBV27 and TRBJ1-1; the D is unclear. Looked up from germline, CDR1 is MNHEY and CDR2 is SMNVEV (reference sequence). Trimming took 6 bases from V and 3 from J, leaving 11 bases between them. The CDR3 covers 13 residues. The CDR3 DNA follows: TGTGCCAGCAGCCAATCCCGGGACACTGAAGCTTTCTTT. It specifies CASSQSRDTEAFF.

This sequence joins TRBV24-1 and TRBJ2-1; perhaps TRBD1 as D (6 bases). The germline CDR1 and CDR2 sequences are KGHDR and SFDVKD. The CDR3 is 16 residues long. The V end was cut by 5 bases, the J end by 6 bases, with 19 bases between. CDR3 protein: CATSVWGRGIGNEQFF. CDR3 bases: TGTGCCACCAGTGTTTGGGGCAGGGGAATAGGCAATGAGCAGTTCTTC.

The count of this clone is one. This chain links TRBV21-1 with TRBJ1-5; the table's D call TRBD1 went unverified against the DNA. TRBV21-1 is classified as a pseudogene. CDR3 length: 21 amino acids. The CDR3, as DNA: TGTGCCAGCAGCAATGCAGGGAATACGCGGCGAATAGCATATAGCAATCAGCCCCAGCATTTT. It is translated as CASSNAGNTRRIAYSNQPQHF.

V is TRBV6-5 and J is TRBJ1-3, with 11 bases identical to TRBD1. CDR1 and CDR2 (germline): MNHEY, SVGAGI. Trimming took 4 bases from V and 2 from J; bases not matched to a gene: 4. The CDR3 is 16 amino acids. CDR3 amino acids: CASSLGQGVAGNTIYF. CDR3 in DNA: TGTGCCAGCAGTTTGGGACAGGGGGTAGCTGGAAACACCATATATTTT.

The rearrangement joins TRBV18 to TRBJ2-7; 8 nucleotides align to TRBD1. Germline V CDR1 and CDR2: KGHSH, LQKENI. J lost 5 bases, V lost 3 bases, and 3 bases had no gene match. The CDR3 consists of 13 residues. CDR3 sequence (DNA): TGTGCCAGCTCACCGGACAGGGAGGACGAGCAGTACTTC. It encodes CASSPDREDEQYF. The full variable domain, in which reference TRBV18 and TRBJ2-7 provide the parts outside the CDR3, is NAGVMQNPRHLVRRRGQEARLRCSPMKGHSHVYWYRQLPEEGLKFMVYLQKENIIDESGMPKERFSAEFPKEGPSILRIQQVVRGDSAAYFCASSPDREDEQYFGPGTRLTVT.

CDR3 bases: TGTGCCAGTAAGACCGGGGACAGGCTTTTGACAGATACGCAGTATTTT. It is translated as CASKTGDRLLTDTQYF. The chain links TRBV19 to TRBJ2-3, with TRBD1 matching over 8 bases. Per the germline V gene, CDR1 is LNHDA and CDR2 is SQIVND (reference sequence). The trim removed 7 bases at V and 3 bases at J, leaving 12 bases unmatched. The CDR3 is 16 residues long. The full variable domain, rest sourced from reference TRBV19 and TRBJ2-3, is DGGITQSPKYLFRKEGQNVTLSCEQNLNHDAMYWYRQDPGQGLRLIYYSQIVNDFQKGDIAEGYSVSREKKESFPLTVTSAQKNPTAFYLCASKTGDRLLTDTQYFGPGTRLTVL.